These 30 T cell receptor beta chains came from one sample sequenced in a study of CD8 T cells in Susac syndrome (dated by TCRdb to the late 2010s). Library construction relied on the immunoSEQ multiplex PCR assay. RNA was extracted using the RNeasy kit, and about 0.45 to 1 ug of the RNA was reverse transcribed with random hexamers. TCRdb reran the public reads through fastp at Q25 and MiXCR, keeping productive beta chains. When rows share a CDR3 protein, they turn into one entry using the most common DNA and genes. The sample has 150,000 to 200,000 distinct CDR3 sequences on record, roughly 94% of them singletons. The ten largest make up approximately 0.099% of the sample. Sequenced sample: CD4+ T cells from PBMCs. All receptors come from a human donor with Susac syndrome.

The V gene is TRBV2, the J gene TRBJ2-7; TRBD2 matches 10 bases. The CDR3 length is 15 residues. Unmatched junction bases numbered 5, after V lost 6 bases and J lost 0 bases. Germline V gene lookup returns CDR1 SNHLY and CDR2 FYNNEI. CDR3 region: CASRALAGASYEQYF. As DNA, the CDR3 is TGTGCCAGCAGAGCTCTAGCGGGGGCCTCCTACGAGCAGTACTTC.

This clonotype was observed a single time. The DNA of the CDR3 is TGTGCCAGCAGTGAAGCTCAGGATCGCACAGATACGCAGTATTTT. Its translation: CASSEAQDRTDTQYF. V gene TRBV2 combines with J gene TRBJ2-3; D not resolved. The CDR3 consists of 15 residues. The germline V gene has CDR1 SNHLY and CDR2 FYNNEI. Trimming pared 0 bases from V and 1 base from J, leaving 8 bases between. The variable domain in full, with the rest retrieved from reference TRBV2 and TRBJ2-3, is EPEVTQTPSHQVTQMGQEVILRCVPISNHLYFYWYRQILGQKVEFLVSFYNNEISEKSEIFDDQFSVERPDGSNFTLKIRSTKLEDSAMYFCASSEAQDRTDTQYFGPGTRLTVL.

This chain links TRBV3-1 with TRBJ2-5; D not certain. The CDR3 has 12 amino acids. The V end was cut by 0 bases, the J end by 4 bases, with 3 bases between. Germline assignment: CDR1 LGHDT and CDR2 YNNKEL (reference sequence). CDR3 coding DNA: TGTGCCAGCAGCCAAGAGGGAGAGACCCAGTACTTC. This sequence encodes CASSQEGETQYF.

The chain uses TRBV7-8 and TRBJ1-5; D is undetermined. The CDR3 covers 13 residues. From germline, CDR1 is SGHVS and CDR2 FQNEAQ. Trimming cost V 1 base and J 7 bases, with 8 bases left between them. This CDR3 is CASSLGTEQPQHF. CDR3 DNA sequence: TGTGCCAGCAGCTTAGGGACCGAACAGCCCCAGCATTTT.

The V and J genes are TRBV20-1 and TRBJ1-5, with D uncertain. CDR1 and CDR2 (germline): DFQATT, SNEGSKA (reference sequence). This CDR3 is 14 amino acids long. V lost 1 base and J 0 bases, leaving 7 bases between the germline ends. The CDR3: CSARGSYSNQPQHF. The CDR3 bases are TGCAGTGCTAGAGGCAGTTATAGCAATCAGCCCCAGCATTTT.

The chain has TRBV4-2 and TRBJ1-1; D remains unclear. This CDR3 is 13 amino acids long. Germline V gives CDR1 LGHNA, CDR2 YNFKEQ. Trimming removed 5 bases from V and 1 base from J, with 8 bases in between. CDR3 sequence: CASSAQQNTEAFF. CDR3 DNA sequence: TGTGCCAGCAGCGCTCAGCAGAACACTGAAGCTTTCTTT.

The V and J genes are TRBV29-1 and TRBJ2-1, with a possible D match to TRBD1 (5 bases). Trimming left V 4 bases short and J 6 bases short, with 10 bases between. CDR1 is SQVTM and CDR2 is ANQGSEA in the germline V gene. CDR3 length: 12 residues. In DNA form, the CDR3 reads TGCAGCGTTGTCCGTACAGGCAATGAGCAGTTCTTC. It is translated as CSVVRTGNEQFF.

This sequence joins TRBV29-1 and TRBJ2-7, with 8 bases identical to TRBD1. The J segment lost 2 bases and the V segment lost 4 bases, leaving 4 bases of the junction unmatched. CDR3 length: 13 residues. The V gene's germline CDR1 is SQVTM and CDR2 ANQGSEA. The CDR3 region is CSVARGRTYEQYF. In DNA, the CDR3 is TGCAGCGTTGCCAGGGGGCGCACCTACGAGCAGTACTTC.

The chain couples TRBV11-2 to TRBJ2-3; possible D gene TRBD1, 6 bases. Trimming shortened V by 5 bases and J by 2 bases, and 11 bases separated the two germline ends. CDR3 length: 14 amino acids. CDR1 is SGHAT, CDR2 FQNNGV, per germline. The CDR3 bases are TGTGCCAGCAGCGAAGGACAGCCCACAGATACGCAGTATTTT. This codes for CASSEGQPTDTQYF.

The chain recombines TRBV7-9 with TRBJ1-3; D remains ambiguous. Trimming removed 5 bases at V and 3 bases at J, with 14 bases between. Germline lookup yields CDR1 SEHNR and CDR2 FQNEAQ (reference sequence). The CDR3 spans 15 residues. This CDR3 is CASSLVAGFGNTIYF. CDR3 nucleotide sequence: TGTGCCAGCAGCCTCGTAGCAGGTTTTGGAAACACCATATATTTT.

The chain is built from TRBV12-3 or TRBV12-4 and TRBJ1-1, with 10 bases matching TRBD1. This CDR3 spans 14 amino acids. V gave up 7 bases and J gave up 5 bases; unmatched junction bases: 7. CDR3 sequence reads: CASTRRTGGTEAFF. DNA for the CDR3: TGTGCCAGCACCCGGAGGACAGGGGGAACTGAAGCTTTCTTT.

The chain has TRBV28 and TRBJ2-1; the D gene could be TRBD1 or TRBD2 (6 bases each). The V end lost 1 base, the J end lost 7 bases, and 11 bases lay between the germline ends. Germline-derived CDR1 and CDR2 are MDHEN and SYDVKM. CDR3 length equals 14 residues. CDR3 sequence reads: CASSLSPGANEQFF. For the CDR3, the DNA is TGTGCCAGCAGTTTATCCCCGGGGGCGAATGAGCAGTTCTTC.

The gene calls are TRBV5-1 and TRBJ2-5; 11 bases match TRBD1. Germline V gene sequence: CDR1 SGHRS, CDR2 YFSETQ. The ends lost 1 base at V and 4 bases at J; junction bases unmatched: 3. The length of the CDR3 is 15 residues. CDR3 sequence reads: CASSLLDRGRETQYF. CDR3 sequence (DNA): TGCGCCAGCAGCTTGCTGGACAGGGGGCGAGAGACCCAGTACTTC.

This rearrangement joins TRBV20-1 to TRBJ2-1, with 7 bases fitting TRBD2. V shed 6 bases, J shed 5 bases, and the junction held 19 bases outside the gene matches. This CDR3 is 17 amino acids long. Germline V gene sequence: CDR1 DFQATT, CDR2 SNEGSKA (reference sequence). Here the CDR3 reads CSARAFLRETFNNEQFF. CDR3 sequence (DNA): TGCAGTGCGAGGGCTTTTCTGCGGGAGACATTTAACAATGAGCAGTTCTTC.

This clonotype was seen a single time. This sequence joins TRBV6-2 or TRBV6-3 and TRBJ1-1; no definite D call. The CDR3 runs 11 residues. Trimming removed 9 bases at V and 4 bases at J, with 9 bases between. Looked up from germline, CDR1 is MNHEY and CDR2 is SVGEGT. CDR3 loop: CASSRRTEAFF. The CDR3 nucleotides are TGTGCCAGTTCCCGGCGCACTGAAGCTTTCTTT.

The CDR3, as DNA: TGCAGTGCCCCGACGGAGAAGGGCTACGAGCAGTACTTC. Translation gives CSAPTEKGYEQYF. The rearrangement links TRBV20-1 to TRBJ2-7; D unresolved. The CDR3 has 13 amino acids. Germline V gene sequence: CDR1 DFQATT, CDR2 SNEGSKA (reference sequence). With 6 bases removed from V and 3 bases from J, the gap between germline ends came to 15 bases.

With regard to this clonotype: One junction end does not reproduce the germline sequence, and a read error may be involved. The chain carries TRBV6-5 and TRBJ2-3; no clear D gene. The germline V gene encodes CDR1 MNHEY and CDR2 SVGAGI. The CDR3 runs 16 residues. Written as DNA, the CDR3 is TGTGCCAGCAGTAACTCCCGGGCCGTACGAACAGATACGCAGTATTTT. Translation gives CASSNSRAVRTDTQYF.

J is TRBJ1-5 and V is TRBV20-1, with 7 bases matching TRBD1. CDR3 length: 16 amino acids. With V trimmed by 0 bases and J by 2 bases, 7 bases remained unmatched. Germline assignment: CDR1 DFQATT and CDR2 SNEGSKA (reference sequence). As DNA, the CDR3 is TGCAGTGCTAGAGATTTTCGACAGGGCGGCAATCAGCCCCAGCATTTT. It is translated as CSARDFRQGGNQPQHF.

The chain joins TRBV18 to TRBJ1-2; D is undetermined. V gave up 2 bases and J gave up 4 bases, with 5 bases separating them. Per the germline V gene, CDR1 is KGHSH and CDR2 is LQKENI. The CDR3 has 12 amino acids. CDR3 loop: CASSPDIYGYTF. CDR3 DNA: TGTGCCAGCTCACCAGATATCTATGGCTACACCTTC.

This clonotype has a single count. The rearrangement links TRBV6-1 to TRBJ1-1; TRBD1 aligns across 10 bases. Germline assignment: CDR1 MNHNS and CDR2 SASEGT. The length of the CDR3 is 17 residues. V was clipped by 5 bases and J by 0 bases; unmatched bases: 9. CDR3 nucleotides: TGTGCCAGCAGTCCAGTCCCGGGACAGGGGATGAACACTGAAGCTTTCTTT. Translation gives CASSPVPGQGMNTEAFF.

The chain joins TRBV5-4 to TRBJ2-7; 14 nucleotides line up with TRBD2. The J segment lost 6 bases and the V segment lost 0 bases, leaving 8 bases of the junction unmatched. The CDR3 consists of 17 residues. The V gene's germline CDR1 is SGHNT and CDR2 YYREEE (reference sequence). Here the CDR3 reads CASSLEGLAGAFVEQYF. CDR3 bases: TGTGCCAGCAGCTTGGAGGGACTAGCGGGGGCATTCGTCGAGCAGTACTTC. The whole variable domain, filled in from reference TRBV5-4 and TRBJ2-7, reads ETGVTQSPTHLIKTRGQQVTLRCSSQSGHNTVSWYQQALGQGPQFIFQYYREEENGRGNFPPRFSGLQFPNYSSELNVNALELDDSALYLCASSLEGLAGAFVEQYFGPGTRLTVT.

The rearrangement links TRBV11-2 to TRBJ1-3; TRBD1 might be the D (5 bases). Germline CDR1 SGHAT, CDR2 FQNNGV. This CDR3 has 14 amino acids. V was cut by 8 bases and J by 3 bases, with 14 bases left in between. CDR3 nucleotide sequence: TGTGCCAGCGTCGACAGCACCCTTGGAAACACCATATATTTT. Amino acids: CASVDSTLGNTIYF.

V is TRBV21-1 and J is TRBJ1-2; the table calls TRBD1, which could not be checked here. TRBV21-1 is described as a pseudogene. The CDR3 contains 19 residues. The CDR3 is CASSPQQWRNRIANYGYTF. CDR3 coding DNA: TGTGCCAGCAGCCCGCAGCAGTGGCGGAACAGAATCGCTAACTATGGCTACACCTTC.

V usage is TRBV30 and J usage is TRBJ1-1; tentatively, D is TRBD1 (5 bases). V shed 5 bases and J shed 1 base, with 11 bases lying between them. This CDR3 is built from 13 residues. Germline V lookup: CDR1 GTSNPN, CDR2 SVGIG (reference sequence). CDR3 amino acids: CAWGGRRNTEAFF. The CDR3 DNA sequence: TGTGCCTGGGGGGGACGGAGGAACACTGAAGCTTTCTTT.

This rearrangement joins TRBV19 to TRBJ2-1; TRBD2 matches 7 bases. Germline values: CDR1 LNHDA, CDR2 SQIVND (reference sequence). The CDR3 is made up of 15 amino acids. Losses at the gene ends were 6 bases for V and 7 bases for J; bases not matched to a gene: 12. This chain's CDR3 is CASSTVTSDGNEQFF. CDR3 nucleotides: TGTGCCAGTAGCACTGTCACTAGCGACGGGAATGAGCAGTTCTTC.

This chain links TRBV29-1 with TRBJ1-2; 12 nucleotides align to TRBD1. The CDR3 has 15 amino acids. CDR1 and CDR2 (germline): SQVTM, ANQGSEA. Trimming removed 4 bases from V and 6 bases from J; junction bases left unmatched: 9. DNA of the CDR3: TGCAGCGTTGCTCCCGCCGGGACAGGGGGCGATGGCTACACCTTC. Translated, it gives CSVAPAGTGGDGYTF.

V gene TRBV5-1 combines with J gene TRBJ2-5, with 7 nucleotides matching TRBD2. There are 16 residues in the CDR3. J lost 2 bases, V lost 1 base, and 8 bases had no gene match. Germline CDR1 and CDR2: SGHRS and YFSETQ. In nucleotides, the CDR3 is TGCGCCAGCAGCTTGAGGGCTAGCGGTAGTCAAGAGACCCAGTACTTC. Protein: CASSLRASGSQETQYF.

This chain uses TRBV2 with TRBJ2-7, with 8 positions matching TRBD2. The trim removed 4 bases at V and 4 bases at J, leaving 9 bases unmatched. CDR1 and CDR2 (germline): SNHLY, FYNNEI. The CDR3 totals 15 residues. The CDR3 sequence is CASSGTPGLGYEQYF. CDR3 bases: TGTGCCAGCAGTGGGACCCCGGGACTAGGGTACGAGCAGTACTTC.

This clonotype has more than one count but fewer than ten. The CDR3 loop is CAWSLGLAGGVQFF. CDR3 nucleotides: TGTGCCTGGAGCTTAGGACTAGCGGGAGGGGTGCAGTTCTTC. The chain uses TRBV30 and TRBJ2-1; 15 bases align to TRBD2. V dropped 3 bases and J dropped 12; count of bases not matched to a gene: 6. The germline V gene encodes CDR1 GTSNPN and CDR2 SVGIG (reference sequence). The CDR3 spans 14 residues.

The V call is TRBV6-5, the J call TRBJ2-3; D might be TRBD1 or TRBD2, each matching 5 bases. This CDR3 comprises 13 residues. Germline CDR1 and CDR2: MNHEY and SVGAGI. V was pared by 7 bases and J by 2 bases, with 10 bases between. CDR3 DNA sequence: TGTGCCAGCAACGAGGGGTTCACAGATACGCAGTATTTT. This gives the protein CASNEGFTDTQYF.